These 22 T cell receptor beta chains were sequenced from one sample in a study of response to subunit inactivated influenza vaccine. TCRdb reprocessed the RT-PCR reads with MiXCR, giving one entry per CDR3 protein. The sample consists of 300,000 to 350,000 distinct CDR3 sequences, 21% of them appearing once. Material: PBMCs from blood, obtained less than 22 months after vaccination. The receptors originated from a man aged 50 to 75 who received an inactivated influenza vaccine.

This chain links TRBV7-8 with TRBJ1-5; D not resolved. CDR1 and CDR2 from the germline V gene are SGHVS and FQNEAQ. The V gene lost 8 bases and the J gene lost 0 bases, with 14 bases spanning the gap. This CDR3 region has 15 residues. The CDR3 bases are TGTGCCAGCCACCCCGGGAGACCTAGCAATCAGCCCCAGCATTTT. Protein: CASHPGRPSNQPQHF.

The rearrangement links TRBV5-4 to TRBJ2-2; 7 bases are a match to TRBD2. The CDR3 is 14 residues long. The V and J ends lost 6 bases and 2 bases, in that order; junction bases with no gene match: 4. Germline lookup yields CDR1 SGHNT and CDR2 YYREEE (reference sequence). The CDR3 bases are TGTGCCAGCAATCTAGCGGCTAACACCGGGGAGCTGTTTTTT. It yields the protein CASNLAANTGELFF.

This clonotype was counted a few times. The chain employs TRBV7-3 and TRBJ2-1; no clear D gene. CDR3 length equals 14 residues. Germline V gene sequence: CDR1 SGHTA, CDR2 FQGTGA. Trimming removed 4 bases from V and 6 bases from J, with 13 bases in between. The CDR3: CASSSATVPNEQFF. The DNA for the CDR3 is TGTGCCAGCAGCTCAGCTACAGTACCCAATGAGCAGTTCTTC.

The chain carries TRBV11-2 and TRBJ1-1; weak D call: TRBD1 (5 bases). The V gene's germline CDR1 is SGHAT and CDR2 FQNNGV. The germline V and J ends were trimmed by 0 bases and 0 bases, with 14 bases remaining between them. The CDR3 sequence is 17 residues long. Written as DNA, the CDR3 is TGTGCCAGCAGCTTAGATCAGGGAAGGGGTATGAACACTGAAGCTTTCTTT. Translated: CASSLDQGRGMNTEAFF.

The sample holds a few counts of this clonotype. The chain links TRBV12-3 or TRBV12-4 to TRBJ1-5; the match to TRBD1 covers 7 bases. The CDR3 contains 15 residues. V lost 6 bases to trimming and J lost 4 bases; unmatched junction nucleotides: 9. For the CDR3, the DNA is TGTGCCAGCAGCCGACCGGGACAGACTAATCAGCCCCAGCATTTT. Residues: CASSRPGQTNQPQHF.

CDR3 nucleotides: TGTGCCAGCAGCCCGGCTTCTCTAGCGGGGGGCGGGGAGACCCAGTACTTC. As protein: CASSPASLAGGGETQYF. This chain joins TRBV7-2 and TRBJ2-5; 11 bases match TRBD2. Germline V lookup: CDR1 SGHTA, CDR2 FQGNSA. CDR3 length equals 17 residues. J gave up 5 bases and V 5 bases, and 13 bases lay outside the gene matches.

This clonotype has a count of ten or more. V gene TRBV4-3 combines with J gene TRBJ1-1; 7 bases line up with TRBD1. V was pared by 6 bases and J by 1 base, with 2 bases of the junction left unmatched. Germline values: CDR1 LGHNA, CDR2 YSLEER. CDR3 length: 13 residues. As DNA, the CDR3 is TGCGCCAGCAGTAGGGGGCGGAACACTGAAGCTTTCTTT. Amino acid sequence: CASSRGRNTEAFF.

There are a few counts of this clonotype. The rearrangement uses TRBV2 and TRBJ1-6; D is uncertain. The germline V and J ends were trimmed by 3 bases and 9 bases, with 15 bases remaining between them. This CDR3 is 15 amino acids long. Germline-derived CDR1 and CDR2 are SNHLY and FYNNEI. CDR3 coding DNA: TGTGCCAGCAGTGAGGCGGCCTATGGTGTTTCACCCCTCCACTTT. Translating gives CASSEAAYGVSPLHF.

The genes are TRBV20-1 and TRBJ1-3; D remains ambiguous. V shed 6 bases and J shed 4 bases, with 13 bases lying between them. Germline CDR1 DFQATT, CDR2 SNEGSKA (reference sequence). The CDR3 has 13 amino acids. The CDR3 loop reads CSAVDLGGNTIYF. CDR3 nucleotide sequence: TGCAGTGCGGTCGATCTGGGGGGAAACACCATATATTTT.

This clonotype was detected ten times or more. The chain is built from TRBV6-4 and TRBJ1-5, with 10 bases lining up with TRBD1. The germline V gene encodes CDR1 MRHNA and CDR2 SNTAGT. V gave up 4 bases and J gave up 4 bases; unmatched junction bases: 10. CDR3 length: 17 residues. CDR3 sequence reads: CASSAPPDRGQNQPQHF. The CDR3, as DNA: TGTGCCAGCAGTGCCCCACCCGACAGGGGGCAAAATCAGCCCCAGCATTTT.

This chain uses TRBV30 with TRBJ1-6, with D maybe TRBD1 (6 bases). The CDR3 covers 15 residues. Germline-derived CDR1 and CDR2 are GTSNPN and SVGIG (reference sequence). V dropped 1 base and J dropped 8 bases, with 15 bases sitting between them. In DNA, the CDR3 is TGTGCCTGGAGTGAGTCCGGGACACACTATTCACCCCTCCACTTT. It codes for CAWSESGTHYSPLHF. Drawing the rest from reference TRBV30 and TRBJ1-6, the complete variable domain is SQTIHQWPATLVQPVGSPLSLECTVEGTSNPNLYWYRQAAGRGLQLLFYSVGIGQISSEVPQNLSASRPQDRQFILSSKKLLLSDSGFYLCAWSESGTHYSPLHFGNGTRLTVT.

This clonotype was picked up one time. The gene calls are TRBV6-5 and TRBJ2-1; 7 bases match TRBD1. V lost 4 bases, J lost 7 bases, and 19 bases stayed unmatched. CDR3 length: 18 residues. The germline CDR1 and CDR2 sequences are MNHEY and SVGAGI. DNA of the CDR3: TGTGCCAGCAGTTCCAACTTAAATTCAGACAGGGTTAAGAATGAGCAGTTCTTC. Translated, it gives CASSSNLNSDRVKNEQFF.

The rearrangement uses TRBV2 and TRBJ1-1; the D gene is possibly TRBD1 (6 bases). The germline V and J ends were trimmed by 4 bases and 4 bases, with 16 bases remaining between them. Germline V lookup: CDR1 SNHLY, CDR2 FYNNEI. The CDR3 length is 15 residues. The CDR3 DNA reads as TGTGCCAGCAGTGTTCAGGGGCGTTGGGGCACTGAAGCTTTCTTT. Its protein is CASSVQGRWGTEAFF.

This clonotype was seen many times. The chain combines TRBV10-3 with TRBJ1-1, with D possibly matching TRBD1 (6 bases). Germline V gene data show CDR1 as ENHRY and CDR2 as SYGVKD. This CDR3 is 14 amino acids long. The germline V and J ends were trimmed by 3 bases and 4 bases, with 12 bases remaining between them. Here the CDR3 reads CAISDSGAGTEAFF. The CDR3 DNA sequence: TGTGCCATCAGTGACTCAGGGGCGGGCACTGAAGCTTTCTTT.

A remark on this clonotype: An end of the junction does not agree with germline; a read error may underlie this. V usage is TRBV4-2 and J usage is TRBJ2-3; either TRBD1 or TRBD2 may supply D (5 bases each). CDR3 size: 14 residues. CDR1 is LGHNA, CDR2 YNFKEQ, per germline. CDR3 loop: CASGQAGSGDTQYF. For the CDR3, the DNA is TGTGCCAGCGGCCAAGCAGGGAGTGGAGATACGCAGTATTTT.

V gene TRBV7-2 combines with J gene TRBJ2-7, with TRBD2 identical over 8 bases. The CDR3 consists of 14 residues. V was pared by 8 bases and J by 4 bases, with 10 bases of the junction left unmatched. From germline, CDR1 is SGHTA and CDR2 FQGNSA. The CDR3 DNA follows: TGTGCCAGCGAGGCCGTAGCGGGATCTTACGAGCAGTACTTC. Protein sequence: CASEAVAGSYEQYF.

The CDR3 region has the DNA TGTGCCAGCTCACCGGGGAACCTACGCGGGGAAAACATTCAGTACTTC. It translates to CASSPGNLRGENIQYF. This sequence joins TRBV18 and TRBJ2-4, with D perhaps matching TRBD2 (6 bases). The V gene lost 3 bases and the J gene lost 5 bases, with 17 bases spanning the gap. The length of the CDR3 is 16 residues. CDR1 KGHSH and CDR2 LQKENI come from the germline V gene.

CDR3 loop: CASTRQDGGYTF. The CDR3, as DNA: TGCGCCAGCACCCGACAGGATGGTGGCTACACCTTC. This chain links TRBV5-1 with TRBJ1-2; D possibly corresponds to TRBD1 (6 bases). The CDR3 has 12 residues. V was cut by 6 bases and J by 7 bases, with 13 bases left in between. CDR1 is SGHRS, CDR2 YFSETQ, per germline.

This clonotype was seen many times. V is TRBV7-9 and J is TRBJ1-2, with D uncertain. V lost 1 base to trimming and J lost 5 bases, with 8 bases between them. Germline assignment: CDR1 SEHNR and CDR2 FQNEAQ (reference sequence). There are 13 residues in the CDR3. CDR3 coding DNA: TGTGCCAGCAGCTTAGGGATAGGGTATGGCTACACCTTC. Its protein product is CASSLGIGYGYTF.

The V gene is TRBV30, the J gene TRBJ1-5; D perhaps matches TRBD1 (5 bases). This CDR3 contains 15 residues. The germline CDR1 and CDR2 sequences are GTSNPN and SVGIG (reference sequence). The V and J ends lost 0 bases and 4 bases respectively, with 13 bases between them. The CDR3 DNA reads TGTGCCTGGAGTGTACGGGACGGAGCGAATCAGCCCCAGCATTTT. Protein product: CAWSVRDGANQPQHF.

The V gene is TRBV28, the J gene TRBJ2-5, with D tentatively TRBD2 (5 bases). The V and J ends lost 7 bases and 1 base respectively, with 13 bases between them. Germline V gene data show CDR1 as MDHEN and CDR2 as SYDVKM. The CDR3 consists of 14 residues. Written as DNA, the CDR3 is TGTGCCAGCACACAGCGGCCTGCCCAAGAGACCCAGTACTTC. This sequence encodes CASTQRPAQETQYF.

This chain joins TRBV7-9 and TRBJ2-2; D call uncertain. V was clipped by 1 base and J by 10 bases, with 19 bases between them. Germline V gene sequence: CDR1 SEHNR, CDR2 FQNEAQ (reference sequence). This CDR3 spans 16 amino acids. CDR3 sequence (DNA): TGTGCCAGCAGCTTAGACCTGGGCCCCCCTATGGCGGAGCTGTTTTTT. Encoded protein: CASSLDLGPPMAELFF.